The 13 T cell receptor beta chains given below trace back to one sample, sequenced in a study of control samples from healthy donors and cancer patients (dated by TCRdb to about 2020). The receptor library was made with the immunoSEQ multiplex PCR assay. TCRdb took over this immuneACCESS table, retaining in-frame rearrangements with V and J assigned. Such tables are incomplete; in checked studies, under half of the missing clones stem from an unresolved V gene, and the remainder is unexplained. In all, the sample holds over 75,000 clones, and roughly four fifths of those were seen once. Of the sample, approximately 2% falls within the top ten clones. Sequenced material: blood. Source of these receptors: a man between 60 and 70 years old in good health.

For this clone: Other DNA variants within this sample encode the same CDR3. V and J are TRBV9 and TRBJ1-5; no clear D. Per the germline V gene, CDR1 is SGDLS and CDR2 is YYNGEE. The V gene lost 2 bases and the J gene lost 5 bases, with 11 bases spanning the gap. The CDR3 is 14 residues long. CDR3 nucleotides: TGTGCCAGCAGCGTTGGGCAGGAGGATCAGCCCCAGCATTTT. Its protein product is CASSVGQEDQPQHF. The full variable domain, with the rest looked up from reference TRBV9 and TRBJ1-5, is DSGVTQTPKHLITATGQRVTLRCSPRSGDLSVYWYQQSLDQGLQFLIQYYNGEERAKGNILERFSAQQFPDLHSELNLSSLELGDSALYFCASSVGQEDQPQHFGDGTRLSIL.

The rearrangement uses TRBV19 and TRBJ2-1; a weak D match, TRBD2 (6 bases). The CDR3 spans 14 residues. Germline CDR1 is LNHDA and CDR2 is SQIVND (reference sequence). The V and J ends lost 3 bases and 2 bases respectively, with 8 bases between them. The CDR3: CASSMRGPYNEQFF. CDR3 nucleotides: TGTGCCAGTAGTATGCGGGGCCCCTACAATGAGCAGTTCTTC.

The chain employs TRBV3-1 (or the pseudogene TRBV3-2) and TRBJ1-6; no clear D gene. The germline V and J ends were trimmed by 0 bases and 5 bases, with 5 bases remaining between them. CDR1 and CDR2 (germline): LGHDT, YNNKEL (reference sequence). The CDR3 loop spans 14 amino acids. As DNA, the CDR3 is TGTGCCAGCAGCCAAGATTATGATAATTCACCCCTCCACTTT. It is translated as CASSQDYDNSPLHF.

This clone was seen once. The J gene is TRBJ2-7, the V gene TRBV30; 8 positions agree with TRBD2. Germline trimming cut 4 bases from V and 9 bases from J; bases unmatched to any gene: 5. This CDR3 comprises 11 residues. Germline CDR1 reads GTSNPN; CDR2 reads SVGIG (reference sequence). Written as DNA, the CDR3 is TGTGCCTGGACCGGGGGGGGAGTGCAGTACTTC. This encodes CAWTGGGVQYF.

V gene TRBV2 combines with J gene TRBJ1-3; D is uncertain. Germline V gene sequence: CDR1 SNHLY, CDR2 FYNNEI. V was cut by 1 base and J by 4 bases, with 11 bases left in between. The CDR3 length is 15 residues. The CDR3 spells CASSEEARGGNTIYF. The CDR3 DNA reads as TGTGCCAGCAGTGAAGAGGCAAGAGGAGGAAACACCATATATTTT.

V usage is TRBV5-1 and J usage is TRBJ2-7; 9 bases line up with TRBD1. There are 14 residues in the CDR3. V lost 7 bases to trimming and J lost 7 bases; unmatched junction nucleotides: 12. Germline assignment: CDR1 SGHRS and CDR2 YFSETQ. The chain's CDR3 is CASCLSGQGQEQYF. The CDR3 DNA reads as TGCGCCAGCTGTCTTTCGGGACAGGGACAAGAGCAGTACTTC.

This clone has a handful of counts. V is TRBV19 and J is TRBJ1-1, with D possibly TRBD1 on 5 matching bases. Trimming took off 5 bases at V and 3 bases at J, with 22 bases between the two ends. Germline loops: CDR1 LNHDA, CDR2 SQIVND (reference sequence). This CDR3 has 17 amino acids. The CDR3 spells CASSPRGEGGEDTEAFF. The CDR3 DNA follows: TGTGCCAGTAGTCCCCGGGGGGAGGGAGGTGAGGACACTGAAGCTTTCTTT. The full variable domain, rest sourced from reference TRBV19 and TRBJ1-1, is DGGITQSPKYLFRKEGQNVTLSCEQNLNHDAMYWYRQDPGQGLRLIYYSQIVNDFQKGDIAEGYSVSREKKESFPLTVTSAQKNPTAFYLCASSPRGEGGEDTEAFFGQGTRLTVV.

The chain uses TRBV19 and TRBJ2-5, with 7 bases fitting TRBD1. The V and J ends lost 3 bases and 5 bases, in that order; junction bases with no gene match: 3. CDR3 size: 13 residues. The germline V gene has CDR1 LNHDA and CDR2 SQIVND (reference sequence). Written as DNA, the CDR3 is TGTGCCAGTAGTATTGACAGGGCTGAGACCCAGTACTTC. Its translation: CASSIDRAETQYF. Full variable domain (remainder filled in from reference TRBV19 and TRBJ2-5): DGGITQSPKYLFRKEGQNVTLSCEQNLNHDAMYWYRQDPGQGLRLIYYSQIVNDFQKGDIAEGYSVSREKKESFPLTVTSAQKNPTAFYLCASSIDRAETQYFGPGTRLLVL.

The J gene is TRBJ2-7, the V gene TRBV5-1, with D hard to call. The CDR3 loop spans 14 amino acids. CDR1 is SGHRS and CDR2 is YFSETQ in the germline V gene. Trimming removed 0 bases from V and 1 base from J, with 8 bases in between. The CDR3 loop reads CASSLEGSSYEQYF. The CDR3 bases are TGCGCCAGCAGCTTGGAAGGCTCTTCCTACGAGCAGTACTTC.

V and J are TRBV11-2 and TRBJ2-7, with D tentatively TRBD2 (6 bases). This CDR3 has 16 amino acids. Germline CDR1 reads SGHAT; CDR2 reads FQNNGV. V was clipped by 6 bases and J by 0 bases, with 18 bases between them. This CDR3 reads CASSPSGLHLSYEQYF. CDR3 bases: TGTGCCAGCAGTCCTTCGGGACTGCATCTCTCCTACGAGCAGTACTTC. The full variable domain, in which reference TRBV11-2 and TRBJ2-7 provide the parts outside the CDR3, is EAGVAQSPRYKIIEKRQSVAFWCNPISGHATLYWYQQILGQGPKLLIQFQNNGVVDDSQLPKDRFSAERLKGVDSTLKIQPAKLEDSAVYLCASSPSGLHLSYEQYFGPGTRLTVT.

The V gene is TRBV5-8, the J gene TRBJ2-2; D unresolved. The V and J ends lost 1 base and 1 base respectively, with 5 bases between them. This CDR3 is 14 amino acids long. CDR1 and CDR2 from the germline V gene are SGHTS and YDEGEE. The CDR3 nucleotides are TGTGCCAGCAGCTTGATGGGGAACACCGGGGAGCTGTTTTTT. Amino acid sequence: CASSLMGNTGELFF.

The CDR3 region has the DNA TGTGCCAGCATCGGGCGGAGCACAGATACGCAGTATTTT. Translating it yields CASIGRSTDTQYF. This rearrangement joins TRBV11-1 to TRBJ2-3; D call uncertain. The V and J ends lost 7 bases and 0 bases respectively, with 8 bases between them. Germline lookup yields CDR1 SGHAT and CDR2 FQDESV (reference sequence). CDR3 size: 13 residues.

This rearrangement joins TRBV30 to TRBJ2-5; tentatively, D is TRBD1 (7 bases). The CDR3 consists of 13 residues. CDR1 and CDR2 from the germline V gene are GTSNPN and SVGIG (reference sequence). The CDR3 region is CASGQAWREAQYF. CDR3 nucleotides: TGTGCATCAGGACAGGCCTGGAGGGAGGCCCAGTACTTC.